This TCR beta chain was captured by sequencing in a study of blood T cell repertoires in COVID-19. Across the study: PBMCs, B-cell-depleted T cells, or T cells provided the cDNA or gDNA that made up the material.

All recovered Cohort 3 donors got two negative PCRs, got clearance, or saw symptom resolution. Methods used by the authors: From reference gene primer amplification, estimates of nucleated cell counts were derived. Libraries were prepared by immunoSEQ multiplex PCR; TCRdb keeps only in-frame clonotypes and omits some of them. D and trimming were read from the DNA, whereas the V and J calls and clone size are those reported in that table. The table records 120,000 to 150,000 clones, roughly 80% of them present only once. Germline V gene lookup returns CDR1 LGHDT and CDR2 YNNKEL (reference sequence). This CDR3 is built from 16 residues. Unmatched junction bases numbered 3, after V lost 1 base and J lost 3 bases.

The receptor was derived from a middle-aged woman who had recovered from COVID-19. The V gene is TRBV3-1 (or the pseudogene TRBV3-2), the J gene TRBJ1-3; 10 bases agree with TRBD1. Sequencing input: PBMCs or T cells enriched from blood (not recorded which). This chain's CDR3 is CASSQGQGASGNTIYF. The CDR3 DNA is TGTGCCAGCAGCCAAGGACAGGGGGCGAGTGGAAACACCATATATTTT.